This T cell receptor beta chain was obtained from a study of cytomegalovirus exposure and HLA in healthy donors. Turning to the study itself: Early released data had around 88 million unique TCRs, all coming from HLA-typed donors.

V was pared by 4 bases and J by 0 bases, with 9 bases of the junction left unmatched. Germline V gene data show CDR1 as MNHEY and CDR2 as SMNVEV (reference sequence). CDR3 length equals 17 residues. Worth noting for this clone: The antigen remains undetermined.

Though nominally healthy at sampling, donors likely had unrecorded immune exposures. PCR amplification relied on 60 Vbeta primers (plus 13 Jbeta primers). Measured with immunoSEQ multiplex PCR; TCRdb has only the in-frame clones, and not every one. The sample has hundreds of thousands of clones, about 66% seen once. Study conclusions and caveats: Among TCR sequences, most were rare, though some public TCRs appeared in many donors. Some segments of the V type, notably TRBV6-2 and TRBV6-3, were excluded as indistinguishable.

The V gene is TRBV27, the J gene TRBJ2-4; TRBD2 agrees at 7 bases. The receptor was derived from a female donor in good health and CMV-seronegative. Sequences were obtained from PBMCs. The DNA for the CDR3 is TGTGCCAGCAGTTCCATGTCTAGCGGCCTAGCCAAAAACATTCAGTACTTC. Encoded protein: CASSSMSSGLAKNIQYF.